Listed here is a single T cell receptor (beta chain). After removal of 1 base from V and 1 base from J, the junction contained 4 bases not matched to a gene. In germline, CDR1 is MDHEN, CDR2 SYDVKM. The CDR3 spans 18 residues. The sample comes from a study of human T cells and chemical hapten exposure. Regarding time point: pre-sensitization, week 0. Stated treatment: therapeutic diphenylcyclopropenone sensitization with weekly scalp DPC. TCRdb re-called the RACE reads with MiXCR, one entry per CDR3 protein. The top ten clones hold around 2.5% of a sample with approximately 260,000 distinct CDR3 sequences, 7.5% to 10% of them seen once.

The chain joins TRBV28 to TRBJ2-2; 12 positions match TRBD2. Sequencing was performed on whole blood, taken in connection with sensitization to the hapten diphenylcyclopropenone (DPC). This clonotype was obtained from a woman aged 40 to 50 with alopecia areata. Some clones in this sample may be carry-over from other donors' samples. DNA of the CDR3: TGTGCCAGCAGTTTATCCAGGACTAGCGGGATGAACACCGGGGAGCTGTTTTTT. The encoded protein is CASSLSRTSGMNTGELFF.